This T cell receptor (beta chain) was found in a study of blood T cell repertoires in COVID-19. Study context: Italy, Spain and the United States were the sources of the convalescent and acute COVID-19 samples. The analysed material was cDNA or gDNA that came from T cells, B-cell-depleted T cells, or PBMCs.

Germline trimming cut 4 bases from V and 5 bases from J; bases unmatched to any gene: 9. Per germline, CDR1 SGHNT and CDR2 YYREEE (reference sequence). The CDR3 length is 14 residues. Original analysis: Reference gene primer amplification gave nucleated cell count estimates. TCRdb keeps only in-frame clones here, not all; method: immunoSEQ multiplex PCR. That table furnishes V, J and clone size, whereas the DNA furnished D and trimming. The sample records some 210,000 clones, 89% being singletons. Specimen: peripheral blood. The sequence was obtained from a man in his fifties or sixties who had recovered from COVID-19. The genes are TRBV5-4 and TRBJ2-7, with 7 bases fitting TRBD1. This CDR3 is CASSPGQIGDEQYF. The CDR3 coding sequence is TGTGCCAGCAGCCCGGGACAGATAGGTGACGAGCAGTACTTC.